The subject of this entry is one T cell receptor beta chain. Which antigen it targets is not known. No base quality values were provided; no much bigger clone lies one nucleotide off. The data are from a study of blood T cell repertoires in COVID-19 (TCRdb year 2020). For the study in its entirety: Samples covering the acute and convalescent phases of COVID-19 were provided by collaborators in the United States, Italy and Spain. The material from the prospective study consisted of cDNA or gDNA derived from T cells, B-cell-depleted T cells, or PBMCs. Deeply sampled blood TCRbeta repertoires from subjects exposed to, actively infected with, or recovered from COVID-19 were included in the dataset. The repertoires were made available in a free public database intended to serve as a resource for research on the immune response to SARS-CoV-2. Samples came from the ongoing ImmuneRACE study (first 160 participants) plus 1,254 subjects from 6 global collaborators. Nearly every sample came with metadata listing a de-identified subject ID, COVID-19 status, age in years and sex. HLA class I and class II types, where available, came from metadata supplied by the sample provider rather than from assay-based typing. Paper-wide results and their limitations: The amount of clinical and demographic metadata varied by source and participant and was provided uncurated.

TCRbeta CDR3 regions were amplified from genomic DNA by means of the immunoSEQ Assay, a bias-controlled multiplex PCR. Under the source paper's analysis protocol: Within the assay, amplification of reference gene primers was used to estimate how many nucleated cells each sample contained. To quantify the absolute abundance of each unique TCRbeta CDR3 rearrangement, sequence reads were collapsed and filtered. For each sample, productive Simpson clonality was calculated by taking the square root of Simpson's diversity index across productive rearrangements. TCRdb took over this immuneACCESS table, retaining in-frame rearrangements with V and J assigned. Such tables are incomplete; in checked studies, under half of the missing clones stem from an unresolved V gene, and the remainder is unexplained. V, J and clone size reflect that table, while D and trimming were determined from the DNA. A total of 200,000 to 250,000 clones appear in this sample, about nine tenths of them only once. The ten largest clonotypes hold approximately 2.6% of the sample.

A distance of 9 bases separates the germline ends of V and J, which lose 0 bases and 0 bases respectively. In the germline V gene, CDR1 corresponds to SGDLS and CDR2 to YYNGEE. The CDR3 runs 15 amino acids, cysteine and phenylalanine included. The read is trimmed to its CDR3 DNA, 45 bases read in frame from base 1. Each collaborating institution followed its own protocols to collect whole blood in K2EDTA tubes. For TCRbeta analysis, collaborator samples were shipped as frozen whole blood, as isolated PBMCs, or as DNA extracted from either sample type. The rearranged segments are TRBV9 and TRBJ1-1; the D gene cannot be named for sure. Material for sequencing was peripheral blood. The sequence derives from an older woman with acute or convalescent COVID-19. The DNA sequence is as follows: TGTGCCAGCAGCGTAGTTCCCGAGATGAACACTGAAGCTTTCTTT. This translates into CASSVVPEMNTEAFF.